The 17 T cell receptor beta chains reported below all come from one sample, sequenced in a study of OX40 agonist ivuxolimab in advanced cancers. Assay used: immunoSEQ multiplex PCR; TCRdb lists only in-frame clones, some missing. Of approximately 35,000 clones listed, under 85% are singletons. This specimen was CD4+ or CD8+ T cells sorted from blood, taken in a trial of the OX40 agonist ivuxolimab. The source is an adult with an advanced solid tumor such as melanoma, head and neck, liver or kidney cancer.

This clone was counted between two and nine times. The chain is built from TRBV6-5 and TRBJ1-6, with D unclear. The ends were cut back, 2 bases at V and 8 bases at J, with 10 bases in the middle. Per the germline V gene, CDR1 is MNHEY and CDR2 is SVGAGI. This CDR3 comprises 14 residues. Written as DNA, the CDR3 is TGTGCCAGCAGTTACAGGGTATCGGATTCACCCCTCCACTTT. Its protein is CASSYRVSDSPLHF.

This sequence joins TRBV6-5 and TRBJ2-7, with D perhaps TRBD1 or TRBD2 (6 bases each). Germline V lookup: CDR1 MNHEY, CDR2 SVGAGI. This CDR3 is built from 13 residues. V was trimmed by 6 bases and J by 4 bases, leaving 13 bases between them. The CDR3 sequence: CASSYRAGYEQYF. The CDR3 DNA is TGTGCCAGCAGCTACAGGGCGGGGTACGAGCAGTACTTC.

The chain couples TRBV4-3 to TRBJ2-7; 7 bases are a match to TRBD1. This CDR3 comprises 16 residues. With 3 bases clipped from V and 6 bases from J, the junction kept 14 bases outside the gene matches. Germline V gene sequence: CDR1 LGHNA, CDR2 YSLEER. CDR3 in DNA: TGCGCCAGCAGCCACTCACGGGACAGCTCCCCTCTCGAGCAGTACTTC. Protein: CASSHSRDSSPLEQYF.

The rearrangement uses TRBV11-1 and TRBJ2-5; 9 bases match TRBD2. V trimming: 1 base; J trimming: 0 bases; junction bases outside the gene matches: 6. The germline V gene has CDR1 SGHAT and CDR2 FQDESV (reference sequence). The CDR3 is 17 residues long. As DNA, the CDR3 is TGTGCCAGCAGCTTAGGCCGACTAGCGGCGTACCAAGAGACCCAGTACTTC. Translated, it gives CASSLGRLAAYQETQYF.

The chain couples TRBV5-5 to TRBJ2-7; D remains unclear. CDR3 length: 12 residues. V gave up 2 bases and J gave up 6 bases, with 9 bases separating them. The germline gives CDR1 SGHKS, CDR2 YYEKEE (reference sequence). CDR3 residues: CASSFTGGEQYV. The CDR3 coding sequence is TGTGCCAGCAGCTTTACCGGCGGCGAGCAGTACGTC.

This chain uses TRBV19 with TRBJ1-1; possibly TRBD1 for D (5 bases). CDR3 size: 15 residues. Trimming left V 4 bases short and J 7 bases short, with 19 bases between. Germline CDR1 and CDR2: LNHDA and SQIVND (reference sequence). This chain's CDR3 is CASSRPLWPGGEAFF. In nucleotides, the CDR3 is TGTGCCAGTAGTAGGCCTTTGTGGCCCGGGGGTGAAGCTTTCTTT.

V usage is TRBV9 and J usage is TRBJ1-2; perhaps TRBD1 as D (5 bases). CDR1 and CDR2 from the germline V gene are SGDLS and YYNGEE. V lost 3 bases and J 8 bases, leaving 17 bases between the germline ends. The CDR3 runs to 14 residues. As DNA, the CDR3 is TGTGCCAGCAGCGGCGACAGCTTTCTAAGGGGCTACACCTTC. It yields the protein CASSGDSFLRGYTF.

The chain is built from TRBV9 and TRBJ2-2, with 8 nucleotides matching TRBD2. The CDR3 is 16 residues long. The trim removed 4 bases at V and 0 bases at J, leaving 5 bases unmatched. Germline CDR1 reads SGDLS; CDR2 reads YYNGEE. Written as DNA, the CDR3 is TGTGCCAGCAGCCCCCCTAGCGGGCCGAACACCGGGGAGCTGTTTTTT. It is translated as CASSPPSGPNTGELFF.

This clone was seen just once. This rearrangement joins TRBV11-3 to TRBJ2-1, with D perhaps TRBD1 or TRBD2 (5 bases each). V lost 0 bases to trimming and J lost 5 bases, with 8 bases between them. Per the germline V gene, CDR1 is SGHNT and CDR2 is YENEEA. The length of the CDR3 is 14 residues. CDR3 nucleotides: TGTGCCAGCAGCTTAGATCCGGGACACAATGAGCAGTTCTTC. It yields the protein CASSLDPGHNEQFF.

The chain couples TRBV7-9 to TRBJ2-3; tentative D call: TRBD1 (6 bases). The CDR3 has 14 residues. Germline V CDR1 and CDR2: SEHNR, FQNEAQ (reference sequence). Trimming left V 5 bases short and J 4 bases short, with 13 bases between. CDR3 region: CASSQGSGADTQYF. The CDR3 DNA is TGTGCCAGCAGCCAAGGGTCAGGGGCAGATACGCAGTATTTT.

The chain recombines TRBV29-1 with TRBJ2-7; D is ambiguous. The V end was cut by 7 bases, the J end by 0 bases, with 10 bases between. Germline V gives CDR1 SQVTM, CDR2 ANQGSEA. The CDR3 length is 12 residues. The CDR3 nucleotides read TGCAGCGGGATTACCGACTCCTACGAGCAGTACTTC. It encodes CSGITDSYEQYF.

The J gene is TRBJ2-1, the V gene TRBV27; tentatively, D is TRBD1 (5 bases). The CDR3 extends over 14 amino acids. V shed 0 bases and J shed 7 bases, with 10 bases lying between them. Germline-derived CDR1 and CDR2 are MNHEY and SMNVEV (reference sequence). The DNA of the CDR3 is TGTGCCAGCAGTTTATCAGGGGTGAATAATGAGCAGTTCTTC. Amino acid sequence: CASSLSGVNNEQFF.

The rearrangement links TRBV7-2 to TRBJ1-3; D ambiguous. Germline values: CDR1 SGHTA, CDR2 FQGNSA. With 1 base removed from V and 3 bases from J, the gap between germline ends came to 7 bases. The length of the CDR3 is 14 residues. The CDR3 sequence: CASSLGEGGNTIYF. The CDR3 region has the DNA TGTGCCAGCAGCTTAGGGGAAGGTGGAAACACCATATATTTT.

This chain links TRBV7-9 with TRBJ2-3; 12 positions match TRBD2. J was trimmed by 2 bases and V by 8 bases; bases with no gene match: 5. The CDR3 loop spans 15 amino acids. The germline gives CDR1 SEHNR, CDR2 FQNEAQ (reference sequence). DNA of the CDR3: TGTGCCAGCGTGCGGACTAGCGGGGCCACAGATACGCAGTATTTT. Its protein is CASVRTSGATDTQYF.

The chain uses TRBV7-9 and TRBJ1-2; 8 bases match TRBD1. The junction had 8 bases not matched to a gene; V was cut back by 6 bases and J by 8 bases. Per germline, CDR1 SEHNR and CDR2 FQNEAQ (reference sequence). The CDR3 contains 13 residues. CDR3 in amino acids: CASSGDRGRGYTF. The CDR3 nucleotides are TGTGCCAGCAGTGGAGACAGGGGCAGAGGCTACACCTTC. Filled out from reference TRBV7-9 and TRBJ1-2, the complete variable domain reads DTGVSQNPRHKITKRGQNVTFRCDPISEHNRLYWYRQTLGQGPEFLTYFQNEAQLEKSRLLSDRFSAERPKGSFSTLEIQRTEQGDSAMYLCASSGDRGRGYTFGSGTRLTVV.

This sequence joins TRBV6-1 and TRBJ1-2; tentatively, D is TRBD1 (6 bases). This CDR3 is built from 14 residues. The germline V and J ends were trimmed by 7 bases and 7 bases, with 19 bases remaining between them. CDR1 MNHNS and CDR2 SASEGT come from the germline V gene. In DNA, the CDR3 is TGTGCCAGCAACTCAGGGGTAGGGTTGATTGGCTACACCTTC. This gives the protein CASNSGVGLIGYTF.

This rearrangement joins TRBV7-6 to TRBJ1-3; no clear D gene. This CDR3 spans 14 amino acids. Germline V gives CDR1 SGHVS, CDR2 FNYEAQ. Trimming stripped 5 bases from V and 0 bases from J, with 8 bases between. In nucleotides, the CDR3 is TGTGCCAGCAGCGACACTTACTCTGGAAACACCATATATTTT. Translating gives CASSDTYSGNTIYF. The whole variable domain, remainder taken from reference TRBV7-6 and TRBJ1-3, is GAGVSQSPRYKVTKRGQDVALRCDPISGHVSLYWYRQALGQGPEFLTYFNYEAQQDKSGLPNDRFSAERPEGSISTLTIQRTEQRDSAMYRCASSDTYSGNTIYFGEGSWLTVV.